This TCR beta chain emerged from a study of tumor-infiltrating lymphocytes in glioblastoma multiforme. Findings and limits, study-wide: No surface-marker sorting into functional T cell subtypes was done. Just one glioblastoma patient contributed to the TCR-mutation comparison.

To note about this clonotype: Its antigen is as yet unknown. One junction end does not reproduce the germline sequence, and a read error may be involved.

TCRB libraries came from RNA via three nested multiplex PCR rounds. These TCRB libraries lack any described unique molecular identifiers. TCRdb recomputed calls from the multiplex PCR reads with MiXCR, one row per CDR3 protein. Among about 13,000 distinct CDR3 sequences, 64% were seen once, and the ten largest hold about a third. The CDR3 is 14 residues long. The germline V gene encodes CDR1 MGHRA and CDR2 YSYEKL. The sample taken for sequencing was brain tumor tissue. The receptor's source is a male donor with glioblastoma. J is TRBJ2-7 and V is TRBV4-1; D not resolved. This chain's CDR3 is CASSLGSGEYEQYF. The CDR3 region has the DNA TGTGCCAGCAGCTTAGGGTCAGGAGAGTACGAGCAGTACTTC.